This TCR beta chain was captured in a study of long-term antiretroviral therapy in people with HIV. Study overall: The earliest samples predate the 2015 immediate-ART recommendation by about a decade.

Researchers report immunoSEQ v3.0 was run at survey level. Libraries were prepared by immunoSEQ multiplex PCR; TCRdb keeps only in-frame clonotypes and omits some of them. The data contain approximately 17,000 clones, 75% to 85% of them singletons. The CDR3 is 15 amino acids. From germline, CDR1 is LGHNA and CDR2 YSLEER. The V and J ends lost 0 bases and 5 bases respectively, with 11 bases between them. The study, taken as a whole, reports: With ART, diversity went up but was still lower than in transplant donor controls. The study lacked data on ART adherence, viral resistance or therapy changes. CDR3 lengths in HIV samples spanned a narrower range than controls.

This clone occurred a few times. The antigen is unknown. This TCR was recovered from a man in his late teens or twenties with HIV. The sample was unsorted PBMCs, taken 0.1 years before starting antiretroviral therapy. V gene TRBV4-3 combines with J gene TRBJ1-5, with D unclear. The chain's CDR3 is CASSQDKRSYQPQHF. CDR3 in DNA: TGCGCCAGCAGCCAAGATAAGCGGTCTTATCAGCCCCAGCATTTT.